This TCR beta chain was retrieved from a study of cytomegalovirus exposure and HLA in healthy donors. Primers: 60 Vbeta forward and 13 Jbeta reverse. The method was immunoSEQ multiplex PCR; TCRdb's version includes in-frame clones alone and lacks a portion of them. The top ten hold under 2.5% of the sample, which has over 100,000 clones, over 75% seen once. The CDR3 sequence is 14 residues long. The trim removed 1 base at V and 5 bases at J, leaving 4 bases unmatched. CDR1 is SGHVS and CDR2 is FQNEAQ in the germline V gene. The V gene is TRBV7-8, the J gene TRBJ1-1; 7 bases match TRBD1. Input material: PBMCs. The origin of this receptor is a man younger than 40 in good health and CMV-seronegative. The DNA for the CDR3 is TGTGCCAGCAGCTTAGGCACAGGGGTAACTGAAGCTTTCTTT. Amino acids: CASSLGTGVTEAFF.